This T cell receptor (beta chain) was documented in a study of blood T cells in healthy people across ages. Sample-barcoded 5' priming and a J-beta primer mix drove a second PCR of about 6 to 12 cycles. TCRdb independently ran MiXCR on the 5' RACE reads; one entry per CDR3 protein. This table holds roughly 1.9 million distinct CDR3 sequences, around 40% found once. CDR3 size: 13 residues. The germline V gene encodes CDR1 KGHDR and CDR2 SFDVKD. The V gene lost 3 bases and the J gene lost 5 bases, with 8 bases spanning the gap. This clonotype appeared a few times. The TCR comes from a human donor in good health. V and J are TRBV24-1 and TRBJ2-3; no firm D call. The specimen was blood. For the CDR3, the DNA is TGTGCCACCAGTGATCCCGGGTTAGATACGCAGTATTTT. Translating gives CATSDPGLDTQYF.